This passage covers 5 T cell receptor beta chains from one sample sequenced in a study of T cell repertoires in cytomegalovirus infection. For these receptors, no antigen is known. MiXCR, applied by TCRdb to the reads, yields one record per CDR3 protein. The sample shows hundreds of thousands of distinct CDR3 sequences, approximately 32% of them seen only once. This specimen was cultured CD8+ T cells from PBMCs, taken from culture after CMV antigen stimulation. The receptors were gathered from a human donor in good health (CMV status not recorded). Some clones in this sample may be carry-over from other donors' samples.

This clonotype was found a few times. The chain carries TRBV7-6 and TRBJ2-7, with D perhaps TRBD2 (6 bases). Trimming shortened V by 2 bases and J by 5 bases, and 13 bases separated the two germline ends. This CDR3 has 14 amino acids. The germline V gene encodes CDR1 SGHVS and CDR2 FNYEAQ. CDR3 bases: TGTGCCAGCAGCTTACTCAGGGAGGTCAACGAGCAGTACTTC. It is translated as CASSLLREVNEQYF.

For this clonotype: A much bigger clone sits one base away, suggesting this may be a read error. J is TRBJ2-7 and V is TRBV7-2; 8 bases map to TRBD2. The CDR3 covers 16 residues. Germline values: CDR1 SGHTA, CDR2 FQGNSA. This CDR3 is CASSLYGASAGGEQFV. The CDR3 DNA sequence: TGTGCCAGCAGCTTATATGGGGCCTCAGCCGGGGGGGAGCAGTTCGTC.

The chain combines TRBV19 with TRBJ1-2; D not resolved. The CDR3 length is 14 residues. The V end was cut by 0 bases, the J end by 6 bases, with 11 bases between. In germline, CDR1 is LNHDA, CDR2 SQIVND (reference sequence). The CDR3 region has the DNA TGTGCCAGTAGTATAGAACTACCATCGGATGGCTACACCTTC. This sequence encodes CASSIELPSDGYTF.

The rearrangement joins TRBV28 to TRBJ1-3; D call uncertain. CDR3 size: 19 residues. V was trimmed by 3 bases and J by 3 bases, leaving 24 bases between them. The V gene's germline CDR1 is MDHEN and CDR2 SYDVKM. Written as DNA, the CDR3 is TGTGCCAGCAGTTTCAAGGGTACTCTTCTAGATAAACTTGGAAACACCATATATTTT. Translating gives CASSFKGTLLDKLGNTIYF.

Only a few counts were recorded for this clonotype. This chain uses TRBV7-9 with TRBJ2-5; perhaps TRBD1 as D (5 bases). Germline CDR1 reads SEHNR; CDR2 reads FQNEAQ (reference sequence). The V end was cut by 1 base, the J end by 4 bases, with 10 bases between. The CDR3 consists of 14 residues. CDR3: CASSLVAGSETQYF. CDR3 DNA: TGTGCCAGCAGCTTAGTAGCAGGGTCAGAGACCCAGTACTTC.